The next 16 T cell receptor beta chains were all read from a single sample in a study of T cell repertoires in cytomegalovirus infection. No antigens are known for them. TCRdb ran MiXCR on the reads and lists one entry per CDR3 protein. Of about 830,000 distinct CDR3 sequences listed, about 33% are singletons. The specimen was cultured CD8+ T cells from PBMCs, collected from culture after CMV antigen stimulation. The receptors derive from a human donor in good health (CMV status not recorded). Some clones in this sample may be carry-over from other donors' samples.

Of note for this clonotype: Just one base apart from a much larger clone, this may be a read error. The genes are TRBV12-3 or TRBV12-4 and TRBJ1-1; no firm D call. V was trimmed by 6 bases and J by 6 bases, leaving 14 bases between them. This CDR3 region has 13 residues. CDR3 protein: CASSPQTDPEAFF. CDR3 DNA: TGTGCCAGCAGCCCACAGACTGACCCTGAAGCTTTCTTT.

V is TRBV6-5 and J is TRBJ1-2; 9 bases are a match to TRBD1. V gave up 5 bases and J gave up 4 bases; unmatched junction bases: 8. The CDR3 consists of 15 residues. Germline CDR1 and CDR2: MNHEY and SVGAGI. CDR3 residues: CASSKTQGAGYGYTF. The CDR3 DNA sequence: TGTGCCAGCAGTAAGACACAGGGGGCTGGCTATGGCTACACCTTC.

The chain links TRBV15 to TRBJ2-1; D is unclear. Germline V gene lookup returns CDR1 LNHNV and CDR2 YYDKDF (reference sequence). The germline V and J ends were trimmed by 3 bases and 6 bases, with 9 bases remaining between them. This CDR3 has 13 residues. The CDR3 DNA follows: TGTGCCACCAGCAGCCTCGACGGCAATGAGCAGTTCTTC. Translation gives CATSSLDGNEQFF.

This clonotype occurred many times. This chain joins TRBV6-1 and TRBJ2-1, with D perhaps being TRBD1 or TRBD2 (7 bases each). The CDR3 runs 15 residues. Trimming took off 1 base at V and 3 bases at J, with 10 bases between the two ends. Germline CDR1 MNHNS, CDR2 SASEGT. The CDR3 nucleotides are TGTGCCAGCAGTGAAGAGCGGGACAGCTACAATGAGCAGTTCTTC. This codes for CASSEERDSYNEQFF.

In its sample, this clonotype was seen a few times. V is TRBV6-1 and J is TRBJ2-7, with TRBD1 identical over 7 bases. The CDR3 has 15 residues. Germline V gives CDR1 MNHNS, CDR2 SASEGT. The V and J ends lost 6 bases and 5 bases, in that order; junction bases with no gene match: 13. The CDR3 is CASSLYRDSIDEQYF. The CDR3 region has the DNA TGTGCCAGCAGCCTATACCGGGACAGCATCGACGAGCAGTACTTC.

This clonotype was detected only a few times. The V gene is TRBV3-1, the J gene TRBJ2-2, with 7 bases aligning to TRBD1. Germline V gene lookup returns CDR1 LGHDT and CDR2 YNNKEL (reference sequence). The junction had 6 bases not matched to a gene; V was cut back by 1 base and J by 7 bases. This CDR3 contains 15 residues. CDR3 in amino acids: CASSQGQGGHGELFF. DNA for the CDR3: TGTGCCAGCAGCCAAGGACAGGGCGGGCACGGGGAGCTGTTTTTT.

The chain couples TRBV7-2 to TRBJ2-1, with 9 nucleotides matching TRBD2. The CDR3 has 16 residues. The germline CDR1 and CDR2 sequences are SGHTA and FQGNSA. V lost 4 bases to trimming and J lost 8 bases; unmatched junction nucleotides: 12. In nucleotides, the CDR3 is TGTGCCAGCAGCTCGGCGGGGCGGGGGGGCCGCCATGAGCAGTTCTTC. Encoded protein: CASSSAGRGGRHEQFF.

This clonotype occurred many times. The CDR3 nucleotides read TGTGCCAGTGATAATAGACGCCCGGGAGACACCGGGGAGCTGTTTTTT. Its translation: CASDNRRPGDTGELFF. The chain recombines TRBV6-2 or TRBV6-3 with TRBJ2-2; maybe TRBD2 (6 bases). The V end lost 9 bases, the J end lost 3 bases, and 20 bases lay between the germline ends. This CDR3 has 16 amino acids. Germline loops: CDR1 MNHEY, CDR2 SVGEGT.

This CDR3 is CASSIRIHYEQYV. Written as DNA, the CDR3 is TGTGCCAGTAGTATCCGGATACACTACGAGCAGTACGTC. The chain combines TRBV19 with TRBJ2-7; D ambiguous. Germline V CDR1 and CDR2: LNHDA, SQIVND (reference sequence). Trimming left V 3 bases short and J 3 bases short, with 9 bases between. CDR3 length equals 13 residues.

The genes are TRBV7-4 and TRBJ2-1; D gene ambiguous. In germline, CDR1 is SGHVT, CDR2 SQSDAQ. The V gene lost 5 bases and the J gene lost 6 bases, with 8 bases spanning the gap. There are 12 residues in the CDR3. The CDR3 is CASSGPGNEQFF. CDR3 in DNA: TGTGCCAGCAGCGGCCCGGGCAATGAGCAGTTCTTC.

The rearrangement joins TRBV27 to TRBJ2-1; D remains unclear. This CDR3 is 15 amino acids long. Germline V gives CDR1 MNHEY, CDR2 SMNVEV (reference sequence). The V and J ends lost 5 bases and 3 bases respectively, with 14 bases between them. The CDR3 reads CASSHISWGYNEQFF. For the CDR3, the DNA is TGTGCCAGCAGTCACATATCGTGGGGCTACAATGAGCAGTTCTTC.

About this clonotype: The germline gene is not matched at one end of the junction; a read error may be the cause. V gene TRBV7-2 combines with J gene TRBJ2-3, with D uncertain. The CDR3 is made up of 14 amino acids. Per the germline V gene, CDR1 is SGHTA and CDR2 is FQGNSA. CDR3 sequence reads: CARSWEGTTDTQYF. The CDR3 DNA reads TGTGCCAGGAGCTGGGAAGGAACCACAGATACGCAGTATTTT.

The V gene is TRBV4-1, the J gene TRBJ1-5; D call uncertain. The CDR3 consists of 18 residues. The V end lost 0 bases, the J end lost 6 bases, and 21 bases lay between the germline ends. Germline CDR1 and CDR2: MGHRA and YSYEKL. CDR3 in DNA: TGCGCCAGCAGCCAAGATCCCTCCGGAGGGCCTAGCGGTCAGCCCCAGCATTTT. This codes for CASSQDPSGGPSGQPQHF.

This chain joins TRBV9 and TRBJ2-2; 8 bases are a match to TRBD1. This CDR3 contains 16 residues. The V segment lost 4 bases and the J segment 4 bases; nucleotides outside the gene matches: 9. The germline V gene has CDR1 SGDLS and CDR2 YYNGEE. Here the CDR3 DNA reads TGTGCCAGCAGCTCACAGGGGGGCCTAGGCACCGGGGAGCTGTTTTTT. It is translated as CASSSQGGLGTGELFF. The full variable domain, rest sourced from reference TRBV9 and TRBJ2-2, is DSGVTQTPKHLITATGQRVTLRCSPRSGDLSVYWYQQSLDQGLQFLIQYYNGEERAKGNILERFSAQQFPDLHSELNLSSLELGDSALYFCASSSQGGLGTGELFFGEGSRLTVL.

This clonotype turned up a few times. The chain employs TRBV7-9 and TRBJ2-7, with 10 bases identical to TRBD1. The V segment lost 2 bases and the J segment 2 bases; nucleotides outside the gene matches: 6. CDR3 length: 16 amino acids. CDR1 and CDR2 (germline): SEHNR, FQNEAQ (reference sequence). The CDR3 region has the DNA TGTGCCAGCAGCTTATCCCCGGGACAGGGGACCTACGAGCAGTACGTC. Its translation is CASSLSPGQGTYEQYV.

The chain links TRBV12-5 to TRBJ2-3; D is perhaps TRBD2 (6 bases). This CDR3 spans 16 amino acids. Trimming took off 2 bases at V and 2 bases at J, with 14 bases between the two ends. The germline V gene has CDR1 LGHNT and CDR2 FRNRAP. CDR3 DNA sequence: TGTGCTAGTGGTTTGTCGGCGGGGAGTCCCACAGATACGCAGTATTTT. It specifies CASGLSAGSPTDTQYF.